The next 25 T cell receptor beta chains were all read from a single sample in a study of blood T cell repertoires in COVID-19. Measured with immunoSEQ multiplex PCR; TCRdb has only the in-frame clones, and not every one. This sample yields some 300,000 clones, of which nearly 90% are seen a single time; 0.8% to 1.3% belongs to the top ten. The sequenced sample consisted of peripheral blood. These TCRs come from a woman aged 40 to 50 with COVID-19, enrolled during active disease.

This chain joins TRBV3-1 (or the pseudogene TRBV3-2) and TRBJ2-1; 12 bases line up with TRBD2. The CDR3 runs 15 residues. The V and J ends lost 4 bases and 9 bases, in that order; junction bases with no gene match: 7. CDR1 and CDR2 (germline): LGHDT, YNNKEL (reference sequence). The CDR3 loop reads CASSPRLAGEGEQFF. The CDR3 DNA reads as TGTGCCAGCAGCCCACGACTAGCGGGGGAAGGTGAGCAGTTCTTC.

The chain links TRBV19 to TRBJ1-5; D remains unclear. The CDR3 loop spans 15 amino acids. Trimming took off 3 bases at V and 5 bases at J, with 14 bases between the two ends. Per the germline V gene, CDR1 is LNHDA and CDR2 is SQIVND (reference sequence). The CDR3 nucleotides read TGTGCCAGTAGTATTATTGGGTCGGGGTATCAGCCCCAGCATTTT. Protein product: CASSIIGSGYQPQHF.

The V and J genes are TRBV9 and TRBJ1-1; D not certain. Trimming cost V 3 bases and J 7 bases, with 10 bases left between them. The germline V gene encodes CDR1 SGDLS and CDR2 YYNGEE. This CDR3 comprises 12 residues. The CDR3 coding sequence is TGTGCCAGCAGCGCCCTCTCGGGTGAAGCTTTCTTT. Translating gives CASSALSGEAFF.

This chain joins TRBV5-1 and TRBJ1-1; TRBD1 agrees at 7 bases. This CDR3 region has 15 residues. CDR1 and CDR2 (germline): SGHRS, YFSETQ. The J segment lost 2 bases and the V segment lost 4 bases, leaving 8 bases of the junction unmatched. The DNA of the CDR3 is TGCGCCAGCAGCCTATACAGGGGTGGAAACACTGAAGCTTTCTTT. Translation: CASSLYRGGNTEAFF.

V gene TRBV18 combines with J gene TRBJ1-1; D unclear. V gave up 4 bases and J gave up 7 bases, with 13 bases separating them. The CDR3 runs 13 residues. From germline, CDR1 is KGHSH and CDR2 LQKENI. The DNA of the CDR3 is TGTGCCAGCTCACAGGCCTCGGGAGGTGAAGCTTTCTTT. Encoded protein: CASSQASGGEAFF.

The chain recombines TRBV5-1 with TRBJ2-7; 7 bases line up with TRBD1. The trim removed 4 bases at V and 5 bases at J, leaving 3 bases unmatched. The CDR3 covers 12 residues. Germline V CDR1 and CDR2: SGHRS, YFSETQ. The CDR3 protein is CASSRTGHEQYF. In nucleotides, the CDR3 is TGCGCCAGCAGCCGGACAGGCCACGAGCAGTACTTC.

The V and J genes are TRBV28 and TRBJ1-2, with D maybe TRBD1 (6 bases). This CDR3 region has 14 residues. V was clipped by 5 bases and J by 8 bases, with 18 bases between them. CDR1 and CDR2 from the germline V gene are MDHEN and SYDVKM. In DNA, the CDR3 is TGTGCCAGCAGTCCCCCAGATCGGGACACGGGCTACACCTTC. Amino acids: CASSPPDRDTGYTF.

J is TRBJ1-1 and V is TRBV9, with D uncertain. CDR3 size: 15 residues. Per the germline V gene, CDR1 is SGDLS and CDR2 is YYNGEE. V was trimmed by 3 bases and J by 0 bases, leaving 12 bases between them. Here the CDR3 reads CASSAMPQVNTEAFF. DNA of the CDR3: TGTGCCAGCAGCGCCATGCCTCAGGTGAACACTGAAGCTTTCTTT.

V is TRBV28 and J is TRBJ1-1; no clear D. V was pared by 2 bases and J by 11 bases, with 15 bases between. CDR3 length: 13 amino acids. The germline gives CDR1 MDHEN, CDR2 SYDVKM. The CDR3 is CASSLTRGTRAFF. The CDR3, as DNA: TGTGCCAGCAGTTTAACACGGGGTACACGGGCTTTCTTT.

This clone was counted a single time. CDR3 DNA sequence: TGTGCCAGCCGTTACAGGGGGGAATATGAAAAACTGTTTTTT. Residues: CASRYRGEYEKLFF. V and J are TRBV27 and TRBJ1-4, with 8 bases aligning to TRBD1. Germline V lookup: CDR1 MNHEY, CDR2 SMNVEV (reference sequence). This CDR3 has 14 amino acids. The ends lost 8 bases at V and 6 bases at J; junction bases unmatched: 8. The full variable domain, its missing parts supplied by reference TRBV27 and TRBJ1-4, is EAQVTQNPRYLITVTGKKLTVTCSQNMNHEYMSWYRQDPGLGLRQIYYSMNVEVTDKGDVPEGYKVSRKEKRNFPLILESPSPNQTSLYFCASRYRGEYEKLFFGSGTQLSVL.

The chain recombines TRBV7-9 with TRBJ1-1; 7 bases align to TRBD1. V lost 3 bases, J lost 5 bases, and 6 bases stayed unmatched. The CDR3 extends over 14 amino acids. The germline gives CDR1 SEHNR, CDR2 FQNEAQ (reference sequence). The chain's CDR3 is CASSFLGTATEAFF. CDR3 in DNA: TGTGCCAGCAGCTTCCTCGGGACAGCTACTGAAGCTTTCTTT.

The rearrangement joins TRBV7-2 to TRBJ2-7; 7 bases line up with TRBD2. The V segment lost 1 base and the J segment 2 bases; nucleotides outside the gene matches: 2. Germline V CDR1 and CDR2: SGHTA, FQGNSA. The CDR3 length is 14 residues. CDR3 residues: CASSLVLAAYEQYF. The CDR3 nucleotides are TGTGCCAGCAGCTTAGTCCTAGCGGCCTACGAGCAGTACTTC.

V is TRBV18 and J is TRBJ1-6, with TRBD1 matching 10 bases. Germline V gene sequence: CDR1 KGHSH, CDR2 LQKENI. The CDR3 loop spans 15 amino acids. The junction had 4 bases not matched to a gene; V was cut back by 0 bases and J by 11 bases. The CDR3 DNA is TGTGCCAGCTCACCACCTCTGGACAGGGGGGCACCCCTCCACTTT. Translating it yields CASSPPLDRGAPLHF.

This clone appeared once. The CDR3 here is CASRATGFQETQYF. The CDR3 DNA follows: TGTGCCAGCAGAGCGACAGGGTTCCAAGAGACCCAGTACTTC. The chain has TRBV7-9 and TRBJ2-5; 7 nucleotides line up with TRBD1. The CDR3 loop spans 14 amino acids. V was pared by 6 bases and J by 1 base, with 5 bases of the junction left unmatched. CDR1 and CDR2 (germline): SEHNR, FQNEAQ (reference sequence).

The CDR3 DNA follows: TGTGCCAGCAGTGAATCCAGGGGACGTCGCGAGCAGTACTTC. It specifies CASSESRGRREQYF. The chain is built from TRBV25-1 and TRBJ2-7; D is perhaps TRBD1 (6 bases). The CDR3 extends over 14 amino acids. Germline V lookup: CDR1 MGHDK, CDR2 SYGVNS. V lost 1 base and J 6 bases, leaving 13 bases between the germline ends.

The rearrangement joins TRBV19 to TRBJ1-3; D is possibly TRBD1 (5 bases). V dropped 6 bases and J dropped 4 bases, with 13 bases sitting between them. Germline loops: CDR1 LNHDA, CDR2 SQIVND (reference sequence). The CDR3 extends over 14 amino acids. CDR3 amino acids: CASSLGGNGNTIYF. DNA for the CDR3: TGTGCCAGTAGCCTTGGGGGGAACGGAAACACCATATATTTT. Full variable domain (rest looked up from reference TRBV19 and TRBJ1-3): DGGITQSPKYLFRKEGQNVTLSCEQNLNHDAMYWYRQDPGQGLRLIYYSQIVNDFQKGDIAEGYSVSREKKESFPLTVTSAQKNPTAFYLCASSLGGNGNTIYFGEGSWLTVV.

V is TRBV6-5 and J is TRBJ1-4; 7 bases match TRBD1. The CDR3 loop spans 15 amino acids. Germline values: CDR1 MNHEY, CDR2 SVGAGI. J lost 4 bases, V lost 4 bases, and 6 bases had no gene match. The CDR3 protein is CASSLQGSLNEKLFF. The CDR3 region has the DNA TGTGCCAGCAGTTTACAGGGGAGTCTTAATGAAAAACTGTTTTTT.

The chain couples TRBV11-3 to TRBJ2-6, with TRBD1 matching 7 bases. V gave up 5 bases and J gave up 1 base; unmatched junction bases: 5. The CDR3 consists of 16 residues. Germline CDR1 is SGHNT and CDR2 is YENEEA. The CDR3 is CASSLGTASGANVLTF. The CDR3 bases are TGTGCCAGCAGCCTCGGGACAGCGTCTGGGGCCAACGTCCTGACTTTC.

The genes are TRBV6-5 and TRBJ1-2, with 11 bases lining up with TRBD1. The V segment lost 7 bases and the J segment 8 bases; nucleotides outside the gene matches: 9. This CDR3 comprises 14 residues. Germline loops: CDR1 MNHEY, CDR2 SVGAGI. The CDR3 reads CASTLDRGLGGYTF. The CDR3, as DNA: TGTGCCAGCACCCTGGACAGGGGGCTGGGAGGCTACACCTTC.

The chain combines TRBV30 with TRBJ2-7, with a possible D match to TRBD1 (5 bases). CDR1 is GTSNPN, CDR2 SVGIG, per germline (reference sequence). V was cut by 3 bases and J by 0 bases, with 12 bases left in between. The CDR3 extends over 14 amino acids. The DNA of the CDR3 is TGTGCCTGGAGGAATCAGGGCGGCTCCTACGAGCAGTACTTC. Amino acids: CAWRNQGGSYEQYF.

J is TRBJ2-6 and V is TRBV18; D is possibly TRBD1 (5 bases). Germline V CDR1 and CDR2: KGHSH, LQKENI. The V end lost 3 bases, the J end lost 1 base, and 7 bases lay between the germline ends. The CDR3 length is 15 residues. For the CDR3, the DNA is TGTGCCAGCTCACCTCCAGGGTCTGGGGCCAACGTCCTGACTTTC. Translating it yields CASSPPGSGANVLTF.

The chain carries TRBV25-1 and TRBJ2-5; D is uncertain. There are 14 residues in the CDR3. Germline CDR1 is MGHDK and CDR2 is SYGVNS. Deletions cut 3 bases from V and 5 bases from J, with 13 bases between. The CDR3, as DNA: TGTGCCAGCAGTGATCCCTCCTTCCCGGAGACCCAGTACTTC. This sequence encodes CASSDPSFPETQYF.

The gene calls are TRBV28 and TRBJ1-2; D uncertain. The CDR3 has 14 residues. CDR1 and CDR2 from the germline V gene are MDHEN and SYDVKM. V dropped 4 bases and J dropped 7 bases, with 16 bases sitting between them. In nucleotides, the CDR3 is TGTGCCAGCAGTTCCCCCGGACTCACGGCTGGCTACACCTTC. Residues: CASSSPGLTAGYTF.

This clone was picked up one time. This sequence joins TRBV27 and TRBJ1-5; no clear D gene. Germline V lookup: CDR1 MNHEY, CDR2 SMNVEV (reference sequence). V was cut by 4 bases and J by 5 bases, with 6 bases left in between. This CDR3 region has 12 residues. The CDR3 is CASSSPHQPQHF. The CDR3 coding sequence is TGTGCCAGCAGTTCCCCTCATCAGCCCCAGCATTTT.

The genes are TRBV30 and TRBJ1-4; unclear D gene. V dropped 2 bases and J dropped 8 bases, with 15 bases sitting between them. There are 14 residues in the CDR3. Germline values: CDR1 GTSNPN, CDR2 SVGIG (reference sequence). The CDR3 sequence is CAWSLEGGGEKLFF. As DNA, the CDR3 is TGTGCCTGGAGTCTTGAGGGAGGAGGGGAAAAACTGTTTTTT.